This T cell receptor (beta chain) derives from a study of blood T cell repertoires in COVID-19. Study-wide background: The cDNA or gDNA used as material had been derived from T cells, B-cell-depleted T cells, or PBMCs.

As originally analysed: For nucleated cells, counts were estimated from reference gene primer amplification. Repertoires were generated with immunoSEQ multiplex PCR, while TCRdb's copy carries only in-frame clones and drops some. V and J calls and clone size follow that table, whereas D and trimming were derived from the DNA. The repertoire includes 150,000 to 200,000 clones, around 86% of them detected once, and around 7% sits in the top ten. Germline V lookup: CDR1 SGDLS, CDR2 YYNGEE. The CDR3 covers 15 residues. V was clipped by 3 bases and J by 6 bases, with 16 bases between them. Sequences were obtained from peripheral blood. The receptor was isolated from a woman of 80 years or more in a cohort sampled during active or convalescent COVID-19. The gene calls are TRBV9 and TRBJ2-1, with a tentative D call TRBD1 (5 bases). The CDR3 spells CASSGGLDTFNEQFF. The CDR3 DNA follows: TGTGCCAGCAGCGGGGGATTGGACACCTTCAATGAGCAGTTCTTC.